Presented here are 10 T cell receptor beta chains from one specimen sequenced in a study of CD8 T cells in Susac syndrome. RNA was extracted with the RNeasy kit, and a quantity of roughly 0.5 to 1 ug was reverse transcribed using random hexamers. TCRdb reanalysed the immunoSEQ multiplex PCR reads using MiXCR and keeps one entry per CDR3 protein. The sample gives about 60,000 distinct CDR3 sequences, approximately 92% of which show up once; roughly 0.19% is in the top ten. Input material: CD8+ T cells from PBMCs. These receptors were taken from a human donor in good health.

The gene calls are TRBV27 and TRBJ2-1; D could derive from TRBD1 or TRBD2 (6 bases each). The CDR3 contains 17 residues. The germline V gene has CDR1 MNHEY and CDR2 SMNVEV (reference sequence). The V end was cut by 5 bases, the J end by 4 bases, with 21 bases between. CDR3 loop: CASSPFPEGGLYNEQFF. In nucleotides, the CDR3 is TGTGCCAGCAGTCCTTTCCCAGAAGGGGGGCTATACAATGAGCAGTTCTTC.

This clonotype was seen just once. The chain joins TRBV12-3 or TRBV12-4 to TRBJ2-5; 7 bases fit TRBD2. This CDR3 has 15 residues. Unmatched junction bases numbered 10, after V lost 4 bases and J lost 5 bases. The CDR3 sequence is CASSSRDEGGETQYF. For the CDR3, the DNA is TGTGCCAGCAGTTCCCGTGACGAGGGAGGGGAGACCCAGTACTTC.

The sample holds a few counts of this clonotype. The J gene is TRBJ2-7, the V gene TRBV3-1, with D maybe TRBD2 (6 bases). V was clipped by 4 bases and J by 3 bases, with 7 bases between them. This CDR3 spans 12 amino acids. Looked up from germline, CDR1 is LGHDT and CDR2 is YNNKEL (reference sequence). CDR3 bases: TGTGCCAGCAGCCGCGGGGTCTACGAGCAGTACTTC. Translated: CASSRGVYEQYF.

CDR3 coding DNA: TGTGCCAGCAGACCAACAGGGGGGCCCCTCTATGGCTACACCTTC. This encodes CASRPTGGPLYGYTF. The chain recombines TRBV27 with TRBJ1-2; the match to TRBD1 covers 8 bases. CDR3 size: 15 residues. V lost 6 bases, J lost 4 bases, and 10 bases stayed unmatched. Germline V gene sequence: CDR1 MNHEY, CDR2 SMNVEV (reference sequence).

This clonotype was seen once. This chain uses TRBV12-3 or TRBV12-4 with TRBJ2-1; D is unresolved. V was trimmed by 7 bases and J by 5 bases, leaving 6 bases between them. The length of the CDR3 is 11 residues. CDR3 region: CASTANNEQFF. CDR3 in DNA: TGTGCCAGCACAGCTAACAATGAGCAGTTCTTC.

This rearrangement joins TRBV7-3 to TRBJ2-7; D assignment may be TRBD1 or TRBD2 (5 bases each). The CDR3 is 15 amino acids. Germline V CDR1 and CDR2: SGHTA, FQGTGA. Trimming shortened V by 5 bases and J by 0 bases, and 14 bases separated the two germline ends. The CDR3 sequence: CASSPSGTFSYEQYF. DNA for the CDR3: TGTGCCAGCAGCCCAAGTGGGACCTTCTCCTACGAGCAGTACTTC.

This clonotype was recorded once. The chain is built from TRBV5-6 and TRBJ2-3; TRBD2 matches 10 bases. Germline V gene lookup returns CDR1 SGHDT and CDR2 YYEEEE. This CDR3 contains 16 residues. V was pared by 0 bases and J by 6 bases, with 7 bases of the junction left unmatched. The DNA for the CDR3 is TGTGCCAGCAGCTTGGCTAGCGGGGGAAGTGCCGATACGCAGTATTTT. This gives the protein CASSLASGGSADTQYF.

This chain uses TRBV7-9 with TRBJ1-1, with D tentatively TRBD1 (6 bases). This CDR3 comprises 14 residues. Germline V lookup: CDR1 SEHNR, CDR2 FQNEAQ (reference sequence). With 4 bases removed from V and 3 bases from J, the gap between germline ends came to 12 bases. In nucleotides, the CDR3 is TGTGCCAGCAGCTCACAGGACAGTTACACTGAAGCTTTCTTT. It codes for CASSSQDSYTEAFF.

The chain carries TRBV7-9 and TRBJ2-5; 7 bases fit TRBD1. Unmatched junction bases numbered 20, after V lost 5 bases and J lost 5 bases. The CDR3 length is 18 residues. Germline CDR1 SEHNR, CDR2 FQNEAQ (reference sequence). The CDR3 DNA reads as TGTGCCAGCAGCCGAACCGCCCAGGGACAGAGAGGTCGGGAGACCCAGTACTTC. Protein: CASSRTAQGQRGRETQYF.

This clonotype has only a few counts. One end of the junction is discordant with germline, which a read error may explain. The chain combines TRBV7-9 with TRBJ2-7, with TRBD1 as a possible D gene (6 bases). The CDR3 length is 14 residues. Germline V gene sequence: CDR1 SEHNR, CDR2 FQNEAQ (reference sequence). For the CDR3, the DNA is TGTGCCAGCAGCTCAGGGGTGCGCTCCCACGAACAGTACTTC. Amino acids: CASSSGVRSHEQYF.